This entry lists 11 T cell receptor beta chains sequenced from one sample in a study of molecular identifiers for immune sequencing clone quantification. Each CDR3 protein is one row after TCRdb ran MiXCR on the PCR reads. Found here are under 650,000 distinct CDR3 sequences, roughly 21% of them singletons; the top ten hold roughly 0.83%. What was sequenced was naive CD8+ T cells from blood, with Jurkat cell RNA spiked in. Subset here: FACS-sorted CD8+CD4-CCR7+CD45RA+ naive T cells. The receptors derive from a human donor in good health. Some libraries in this study had Jurkat cell RNA spiked in.

The chain couples TRBV12-3 or TRBV12-4 to TRBJ2-7; 11 bases match TRBD2. The CDR3 totals 15 residues. Trimming took 6 bases from V and 0 from J; bases not matched to a gene: 4. CDR3 sequence (DNA): TGTGCCAGCAGACCTAGCGGGGGGCCCTCCTACGAGCAGTACTTC. It yields the protein CASRPSGGPSYEQYF.

At least ten counts were recorded for this clonotype. V is TRBV20-1 and J is TRBJ1-1, with a tentative D call TRBD1 (5 bases). V lost 5 bases and J 5 bases, leaving 27 bases between the germline ends. The CDR3 totals 17 residues. Germline CDR1 and CDR2: DFQATT and SNEGSKA (reference sequence). The CDR3 DNA reads as TGCAGTGCTGTACCGGCAGGTAATTGGGACGTTGGGACTGAAGCTTTCTTT. It encodes CSAVPAGNWDVGTEAFF.

Worth noting for this clonotype: This sequence may be a read error, since a much larger clone differs from it by one base. The chain is built from TRBV12-3 or TRBV12-4 and TRBJ2-5; the D gene is possibly TRBD1 (7 bases). The CDR3 spans 15 residues. Trimming took 3 bases from V and 9 from J, leaving 20 bases between them. The CDR3 region is CASSFGTRGVEAQYF. CDR3 DNA sequence: TGTGCCAGCAGTTTTGGCACCAGGGGGGTTGAGGCCCAGTACTTC.

Comment on this clonotype: This clone may be a read error of a much larger clone one base away. The chain employs TRBV25-1 and TRBJ1-2; tentatively, D is TRBD1 (5 bases). CDR3 length equals 13 residues. Germline V gene sequence: CDR1 MGHDK, CDR2 SYGVNS. V lost 6 bases and J lost 6, with 14 bases in between. The CDR3 sequence: CASRGREGNGYTF. The CDR3 DNA follows: TGTGCCAGCAGGGGCAGGGAGGGCAATGGCTACACCTTC.

This clonotype was counted at least ten times. The V call is TRBV27, the J call TRBJ1-2; D is possibly TRBD1 (5 bases). The length of the CDR3 is 15 residues. V was pared by 6 bases and J by 4 bases, with 18 bases between. Looked up from germline, CDR1 is MNHEY and CDR2 is SMNVEV (reference sequence). The CDR3 sequence: CASRWGVGQAYGYTF. The CDR3 DNA reads TGTGCCAGCAGGTGGGGAGTGGGGCAGGCCTATGGCTACACCTTC.

This clonotype was found a few times. J is TRBJ2-1 and V is TRBV12-3 or TRBV12-4, with 7 nucleotides matching TRBD1. The length of the CDR3 is 13 residues. V trimming: 6 bases; J trimming: 4 bases; junction bases outside the gene matches: 3. The CDR3 DNA follows: TGTGCCAGCAGGGGACAGAAGTACAATGAGCAGTTCTTC. It specifies CASRGQKYNEQFF.

This clonotype was counted ten times or more. The rearrangement links TRBV20-1 to TRBJ2-7; 12 bases are a match to TRBD2. This CDR3 has 18 residues. V lost 3 bases and J lost 2; bases outside the gene matches: 14. Per germline, CDR1 DFQATT and CDR2 SNEGSKA (reference sequence). The CDR3 sequence is CSASPGLAGTLTTYEQYF. DNA for the CDR3: TGCAGTGCTAGCCCCGGACTAGCGGGGACCCTAACTACCTACGAGCAGTACTTC.

The CDR3 reads CASSSAGQEGNYGYTF. The DNA of the CDR3 is TGTGCCAGCAGCTCAGCCGGGCAGGAAGGTAACTATGGCTACACCTTC. The genes are TRBV11-2 and TRBJ1-2, with D unclear. Trimming stripped 4 bases from V and 1 base from J, with 16 bases between. Germline lookup yields CDR1 SGHAT and CDR2 FQNNGV. CDR3 length: 16 residues.

Many counts were recorded for this clonotype. The genes are TRBV5-6 and TRBJ1-1, with D unclear. V was trimmed by 2 bases and J by 5 bases, leaving 10 bases between them. CDR1 is SGHDT and CDR2 is YYEEEE in the germline V gene. This CDR3 comprises 13 residues. The CDR3 bases are TGTGCCAGCAGCTTATCCGTCCGGACTGAAGCTTTCTTT. Encoded protein: CASSLSVRTEAFF.

The gene calls are TRBV6-2 or TRBV6-3 and TRBJ2-7, with 10 bases that match TRBD1. Unmatched junction bases numbered 9, after V lost 2 bases and J lost 5 bases. The CDR3 sequence is 16 residues long. Germline CDR1 is MNHEY and CDR2 is SVGEGT. The CDR3 coding sequence is TGTGCCAGCAGTTACGTCCCTTTGGGACAGGGGAACGAGCAGTACTTC. Amino acids: CASSYVPLGQGNEQYF.

To note about this clonotype: Since a much larger clone is just one base distant, this may be a read error. The V and J genes are TRBV10-3 and TRBJ2-3, with no clear D. This CDR3 comprises 14 residues. CDR1 is ENHRY and CDR2 is SYGVKD in the germline V gene. CDR3 loop: CAVSEPDRSDTQYF. For the CDR3, the DNA is TGTGCCGTCAGTGAACCGGACCGTTCAGATACGCAGTATTTT.